These T cell receptor beta chains were read from a single sample in a study of shared clonotypes between healthy human individuals. Profiled with immunoSEQ multiplex PCR; TCRdb holds only in-frame clones, not every one. The sample carries over 2 million clones, around 93% recorded once. Sequenced material: naive CD4+ T cells from PBMCs. The receptor source for this set is a man younger than 35 in good health. Some clones in this sample may be carry-over from other donors' samples. Each CDR3 is given with its conserved first and last residue. A D gene is named only where the DNA matches it firmly. Only part of the rows carry a size: once, few, many, or a class if the clone is expanded.

j_gene,v_gene,d_gene,abundance,CDR3nt,CDR3aa
TRBJ2-7,TRBV19,.,.,TGTGCCAGTAGTATAGGAGCCTCAGGATTCTCCTACGAGCAGTACTTC,CASSIGASGFSYEQYF
TRBJ1-2,TRBV9,.,.,TGTGCCAGCAGCGCGGACAGTTTTCGATATGGCTACACCTTC,CASSADSFRYGYTF
TRBJ2-1,TRBV5-1,.,.,TGCGCCAGCAGGGGTACAGGCAATGAGCAGTTCTTC,CASRGTGNEQFF
TRBJ2-3,TRBV6-6,.,.,TGTGCCAGCAGTTACTCTGGACAATCCACAGATACGCAGTATTTT,CASSYSGQSTDTQYF
TRBJ2-6,TRBV2,.,.,TGTGCCAGCAGTCCCGAAATATCTGGGGCCAACGTCCTGACTTTC,CASSPEISGANVLTF
TRBJ1-1,TRBV27,.,few,TGTGCCAGCAGTTTCCGACCCAGGGTGGGGGTCACTGAAGCTTTCTTT,CASSFRPRVGVTEAFF
TRBJ1-1,TRBV14,.,.,TGTGCCAGCAGCCCCCGGGGGGGTAGCACTGAAGCTTTCTTT,CASSPRGGSTEAFF
TRBJ2-3,TRBV6-5,.,.,TGTGCCAGCAGTTACAATCCTCCGGGCACAGATACGCAGTATTTT,CASSYNPPGTDTQYF
TRBJ1-1,TRBV6-6,.,.,TGTGCCAGCAGCTCAAGGGGGGGGGACACTGAAGCTTTCTTT,CASSSRGGDTEAFF
TRBJ1-1,TRBV18,TRBD1,.,TGTGCCAGCTCATTGGCGACAGGGGGCACTGAAGCTTTCTTT,CASSLATGGTEAFF
TRBJ1-6,TRBV28,.,.,TGTGCCAGCAGTTTATTTCCTCGGGATCCTTCACCCCTCCACTTT,CASSLFPRDPSPLHF
TRBJ2-3,TRBV19,.,.,TGTGCCAGTGCTAATTATGGACCAGGAGCAGATACGCAGTATTTT,CASANYGPGADTQYF
TRBJ2-1,TRBV30,TRBD2,once,TGTGCCTGGTTGGGGCCCGCGGCGGGAGGGCCCGGGGATGAGCAGTTCTTC,CAWLGPAAGGPGDEQFF
TRBJ2-4,TRBV28,TRBD1,once,TGTGCCAGCAGCCCGGGACAGGGGAAGGGAGCCAAAAACATTCAGTACTTC,CASSPGQGKGAKNIQYF
TRBJ1-5,TRBV14,TRBD1,.,TGTGCCAGCAGCGGACAGGTCGGTCAGCCCCAGCATTTT,CASSGQVGQPQHF
TRBJ2-1,TRBV7-3,.,once,TGTGCCAGCAGCTTATCCGGGACCTTCTACAATGAGCAGTTCTTC,CASSLSGTFYNEQFF
TRBJ2-7,TRBV30,TRBD2,.,TGTGCCTGGAGGGGGGGGACGCCGCAGTACGAGCAGTACTTC,CAWRGGTPQYEQYF
TRBJ1-2,TRBV28,TRBD1,.,TGTGCCAGCCGACAGGGGGCGATTGGCTACACCTTC,CASRQGAIGYTF
TRBJ2-7,TRBV10-3,TRBD2,.,TGTGCCATGGCGGGGAGGGAGAACGAGCAGTACTTC,CAMAGRENEQYF
TRBJ2-2,TRBV7-8,.,few,TGTGCCAGCAGCCACCCGACGAGGGTGAGCGGGGAGCTGTTTTTT,CASSHPTRVSGELFF
TRBJ2-7,TRBV6-5,.,.,TGTGCCAGCAGTCACCGGGACCCTTCCTCCTACGAGCAGTACTTC,CASSHRDPSSYEQYF
TRBJ2-3,TRBV5-4,TRBD2,.,TGTGCCAGCAGCTTCCCCGGGAGGAAGGCAGATACGCAGTATTTT,CASSFPGRKADTQYF
TRBJ2-5,TRBV29-1,TRBD1,once,TGCAGCGTGAGGACAGGAGCAGATCAGACCCAGTACTTC,CSVRTGADQTQYF
TRBJ2-7,TRBV7-8,.,.,TGTGCCAGCAGCTTAATGTGGGATGAAGTTTACGAGCAGTACTTC,CASSLMWDEVYEQYF
TRBJ2-1,TRBV6-1,.,.,TGTGCCAGCTGTGCGGAGGGCAACTACAATGAGCAGTTCTTC,CASCAEGNYNEQFF
TRBJ1-3,TRBV7-8,.,.,TGTGCCAGCAGCCCGCGGGAACAGGGAACTGGAAACACCATATATTTT,CASSPREQGTGNTIYF
TRBJ1-5,TRBV6-6,.,once,TGTGCCAGCGGACTCCCTCGAGACAGTCTGAGTCAGCCCCAGCATTTT,CASGLPRDSLSQPQHF
TRBJ2-7,TRBV7-9,TRBD1,.,TGTGCCAGCAGCAGGGGACAGGGTATCTACGAGCAGTACTTC,CASSRGQGIYEQYF
TRBJ2-5,TRBV5-1,TRBD2,.,TGCGCCAGCAGAGGAACGACTAGCGCGTCTCAAGAGACCCAGTACTTC,CASRGTTSASQETQYF
TRBJ2-7,TRBV11-2,.,.,TGTGCCAGCAGCTCGGCCGCAGGCAGCTCCTACGAGCAGTACTTC,CASSSAAGSSYEQYF
TRBJ1-3,TRBV5-1,.,few,TGCGCCAGCAGCTTGGCGTCTTCCGGAAACACCATATATTTT,CASSLASSGNTIYF
TRBJ1-2,TRBV6-1,.,.,TGTGCCAGCAGTGAAGCCTATGGCTACACCTTC,CASSEAYGYTF
TRBJ2-7,TRBV5-1,.,.,TGCGCCAGCAGCTTCCTCGAAGTGGGGGTTGAGGAGCAGTACTTC,CASSFLEVGVEEQYF
TRBJ2-5,TRBV2,TRBD2,.,TGTGCCAGCAAAGGGACTAGCGTCACCGGGGAGACCCAGTACTTC,CASKGTSVTGETQYF
TRBJ2-3,TRBV7-2,.,.,TGTGCCTGCGGGGGAGGACAGGCAGATACGCAGTATTTT,CACGGGQADTQYF
TRBJ2-1,TRBV4-2,TRBD2,.,TGTGCCAGCAGCCAGACTAGCGGGCCCGATGAGCAGTTCTTC,CASSQTSGPDEQFF
TRBJ2-1,TRBV28,.,.,TGTGCCAGCAGTTTACCGGGGTACAATGAGCAGTTCTTC,CASSLPGYNEQFF
TRBJ2-3,TRBV11-2,.,.,TGTGCCAGCAGCCTTTTAGGGGGTTGGGACACAGATACGCAGTATTTT,CASSLLGGWDTDTQYF
TRBJ2-1,TRBV14,.,.,TGTGCCAGCAGCCCAATGGGCCGGGGTGCTGCTACTTGGGAGCAGTTCTTC,CASSPMGRGAATWEQFF
TRBJ1-1,TRBV5-1,.,.,TGCGCCAGCAGCTTGGTGGGCACCTACACTGAAGCTTTCTTT,CASSLVGTYTEAFF
TRBJ1-4,TRBV28,TRBD1,.,TGTGCCAGCACCATAACCGGGACAGGGCCTGAAAAACTGTTTTTT,CASTITGTGPEKLFF